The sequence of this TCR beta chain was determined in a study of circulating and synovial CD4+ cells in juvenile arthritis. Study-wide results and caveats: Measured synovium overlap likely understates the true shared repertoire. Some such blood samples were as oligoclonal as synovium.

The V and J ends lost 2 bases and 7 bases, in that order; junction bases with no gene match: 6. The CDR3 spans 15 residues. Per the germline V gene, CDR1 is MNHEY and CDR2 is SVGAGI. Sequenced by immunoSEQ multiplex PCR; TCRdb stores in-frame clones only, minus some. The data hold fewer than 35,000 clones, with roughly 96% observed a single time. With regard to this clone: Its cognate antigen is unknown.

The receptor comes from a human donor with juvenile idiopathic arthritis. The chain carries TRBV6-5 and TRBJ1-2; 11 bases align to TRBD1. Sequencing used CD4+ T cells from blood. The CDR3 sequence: CASSYPGQGAAGYTF. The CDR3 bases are TGTGCCAGCAGTTACCCCGGACAGGGGGCGGCTGGCTACACCTTC.